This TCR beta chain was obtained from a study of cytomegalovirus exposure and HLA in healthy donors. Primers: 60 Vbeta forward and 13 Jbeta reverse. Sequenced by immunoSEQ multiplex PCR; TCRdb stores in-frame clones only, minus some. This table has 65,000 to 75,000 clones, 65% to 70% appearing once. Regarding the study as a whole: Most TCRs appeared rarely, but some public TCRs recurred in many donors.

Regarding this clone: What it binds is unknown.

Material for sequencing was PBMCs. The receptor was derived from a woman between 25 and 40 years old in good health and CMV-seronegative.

CDR3 nucleotides: TGCGCCAGCAGCCGGGACAGGTCCAATCAGCCCCAGCATTTT. Translating gives CASSRDRSNQPQHF. The chain recombines TRBV4-3 with TRBJ1-5; 8 bases are shared with TRBD1. This CDR3 is built from 14 residues. Germline values: CDR1 LGHNA, CDR2 YSLEER. J was trimmed by 3 bases and V by 4 bases; bases with no gene match: 2.